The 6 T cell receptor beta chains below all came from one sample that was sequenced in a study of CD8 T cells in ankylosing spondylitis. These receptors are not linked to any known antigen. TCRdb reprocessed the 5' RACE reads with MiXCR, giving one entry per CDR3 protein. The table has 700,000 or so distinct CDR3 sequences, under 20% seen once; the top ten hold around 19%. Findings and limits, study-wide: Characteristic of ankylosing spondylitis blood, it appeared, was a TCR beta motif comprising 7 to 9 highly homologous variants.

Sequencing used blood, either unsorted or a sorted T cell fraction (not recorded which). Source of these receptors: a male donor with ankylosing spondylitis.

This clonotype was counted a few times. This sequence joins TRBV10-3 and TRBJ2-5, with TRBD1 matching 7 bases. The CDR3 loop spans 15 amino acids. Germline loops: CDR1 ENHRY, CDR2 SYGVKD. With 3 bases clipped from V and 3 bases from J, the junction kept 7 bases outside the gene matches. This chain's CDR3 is CAISDSAGTEETQYF. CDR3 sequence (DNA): TGTGCCATCAGTGACTCCGCTGGGACAGAAGAGACCCAGTACTTC.

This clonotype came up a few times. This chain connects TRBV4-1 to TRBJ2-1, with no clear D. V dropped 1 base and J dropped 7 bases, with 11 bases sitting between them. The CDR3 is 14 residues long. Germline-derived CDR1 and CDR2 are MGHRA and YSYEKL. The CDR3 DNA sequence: TGCGCCAGCAGCCAAGGCCCGGGTTGGAATGAGCAGTTCTTC. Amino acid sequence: CASSQGPGWNEQFF.

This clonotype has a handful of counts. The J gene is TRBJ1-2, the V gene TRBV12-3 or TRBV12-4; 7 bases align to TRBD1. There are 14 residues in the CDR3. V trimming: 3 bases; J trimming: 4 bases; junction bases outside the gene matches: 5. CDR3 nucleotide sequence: TGTGCCAGCAGTTTGACAGGGACTACCTATGGCTACACCTTC. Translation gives CASSLTGTTYGYTF.

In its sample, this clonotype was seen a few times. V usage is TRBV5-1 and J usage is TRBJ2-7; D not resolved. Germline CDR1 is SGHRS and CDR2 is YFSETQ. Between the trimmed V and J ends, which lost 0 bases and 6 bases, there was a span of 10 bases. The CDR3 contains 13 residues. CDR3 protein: CASSLAPPSEQYF. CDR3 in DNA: TGCGCCAGCAGCTTGGCCCCCCCTAGCGAGCAGTACTTC.

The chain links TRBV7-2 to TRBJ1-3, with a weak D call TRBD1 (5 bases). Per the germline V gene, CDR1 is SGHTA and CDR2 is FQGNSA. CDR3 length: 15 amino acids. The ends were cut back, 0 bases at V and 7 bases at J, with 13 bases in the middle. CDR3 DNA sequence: TGTGCCAGCAGCTTAGCGATGGGGGGTAGCAACACCATATATTTT. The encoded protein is CASSLAMGGSNTIYF.

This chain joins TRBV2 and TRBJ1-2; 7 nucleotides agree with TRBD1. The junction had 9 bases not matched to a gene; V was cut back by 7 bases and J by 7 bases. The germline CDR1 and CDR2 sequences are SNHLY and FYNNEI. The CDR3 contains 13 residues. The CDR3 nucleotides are TGTGCCAGCACCCCGGTCGACAGGGTTGGCTACACCTTC. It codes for CASTPVDRVGYTF.